Below, one TCR beta chain is given with its context. The antigen is unknown. The V end was cut by 4 bases, the J end by 1 base, with 17 bases between. From germline, CDR1 is SEHNR and CDR2 FQNEAQ (reference sequence). This CDR3 spans 18 amino acids. This specimen belongs to a study of T cell repertoires in cytomegalovirus infection. Study in general: Through public TCR beta signatures, both CMV infection and matching HLA type were indicated. Study-wide results and caveats: The response measured ex vivo was dominated by TCR beta clonotypes (HLA-C-restricted and CMV-specific). Cumulated frequencies of public TCR beta families served to identify carriers of CMV plus the relevant HLA.

One entry per CDR3 protein results from TCRdb running MiXCR on the reads. The table has hundreds of thousands of distinct CDR3 sequences, 30% to 40% seen once; the top ten hold roughly 13%. Here the sequenced sample was cultured CD8+ T cells from PBMCs, taken from culture after CMV antigen stimulation. The chain is built from TRBV7-9 and TRBJ2-6; a possible D gene is TRBD2 (6 bases). The clonotype comes from a human donor in good health (CMV status not recorded). Some clones in this sample may be carry-over from other donors' samples. The CDR3 bases are TGTGCCAGCAGCTGGACGGAGGGAGGAATTTCTGGGGCCAACGTCCTGACTTTC. Translation: CASSWTEGGISGANVLTF.